This is a list of T cell receptor beta chains from one sample in a study of blood T cell repertoires in COVID-19. The data were produced by immunoSEQ multiplex PCR, yet TCRdb's version contains in-frame clones alone and is incomplete. The sample lists approximately 210,000 clones, 83% occurring once. The source material was peripheral blood. These receptors were taken from a woman in her 70s with active or convalescent COVID-19. CDR3s leave out the opening cysteine and the closing phenylalanine or tryptophan. Clone size is not always given. Where it is, it says once, few, many or a class for expanded clones.

v_call,j_call,clone_size,cdr3_aa
TRBV5-4,TRBJ1-1,NA,ASSPTGMNTEAF
TRBV13,TRBJ2-2,few,ASSRLDGTGELF
TRBV6-5,TRBJ1-4,NA,ASRNQGGPDEKLF
TRBV7-9,TRBJ1-1,NA,ASSSLGQGRGNTEAF
TRBV6-2/TRBV6-3,TRBJ2-3,NA,ASSYDGGQRGLGSTDTQY
TRBV4-3,TRBJ2-3,NA,ASSYAGSADTQY
TRBV19,TRBJ1-2,once,ASTAQQGSYGYT
TRBV5-1,TRBJ2-3,NA,ASRRGGIDTQY
TRBV4-1,TRBJ1-2,NA,ASSQETRPFRGYGYT
TRBV20-1,TRBJ1-2,NA,SASQNPATEYGYT
TRBV24-1,TRBJ2-7,NA,ATSGTGGEQY
TRBV5-1,TRBJ1-5,NA,ASSLVGGNQPQH
TRBV6-6,TRBJ2-3,once,ASTRVILGDTQY
TRBV9,TRBJ2-2,NA,ASSVVGRGYTGELF
TRBV5-4,TRBJ2-5,NA,ASSSYTGGPETQY
TRBV5-1,TRBJ1-5,NA,ASSPMGQPDQPQH
TRBV5-1,TRBJ1-1,NA,ASSLTGTGITEAF
TRBV30,TRBJ2-2,NA,AWRGASPTGELF
TRBV27,TRBJ1-2,NA,ATTDRVHQGYT
TRBV6-1,TRBJ2-3,few,ASSEGTGADTQY
TRBV5-3,TRBJ2-1,NA,ARSDRLASYNEQF
TRBV6-1,TRBJ1-4,NA,ASSERTGVGREKLF
TRBV6-6,TRBJ2-7,few,ASSPRTGTGSSYEQY
TRBV5-1,TRBJ2-1,NA,ASRGTSGINEQF
TRBV5-6,TRBJ1-5,NA,ASSLGGREDGPQH
TRBV4-2,TRBJ2-3,NA,ASSLQDSPSGRDTQY
TRBV5-1,TRBJ2-2,once,ASSLVRTDTGELF
TRBV7-2,TRBJ1-5,NA,ASSLSGNQPQH
TRBV5-1,TRBJ2-2,NA,ASSPQGAVNTGELF
TRBV11-2,TRBJ1-3,few,ASSSPLGDFSGNTIY
TRBV29-1,TRBJ2-3,NA,SVERDTGTDTQY
TRBV7-8,TRBJ1-5,NA,ASSLARATAPQH
TRBV29-1,TRBJ1-1,NA,SADVQGFGTEAF
TRBV7-9,TRBJ1-2,NA,ASRPTGGYGYT
TRBV29-1,TRBJ1-2,NA,SAQAGFGYT
TRBV10-3,TRBJ2-3,NA,ATHAAGEADTQY
TRBV30,TRBJ1-5,NA,AWSVLRGQPQH
TRBV7-9,TRBJ2-7,NA,ASSSTGTGLYEQY
TRBV5-1,TRBJ1-1,once,ASSLQVQNTEAF
TRBV6-5,TRBJ1-1,NA,ASSYLTGAEAEAF
TRBV7-9,TRBJ2-1,NA,ASSLASGGVDEQF
TRBV29-1,TRBJ2-5,NA,SVDRGRETQY